These 5 T cell receptor beta chains were all obtained from the same sample, sequenced in a study of tumor-infiltrating lymphocytes in primary liver carcinoma. Total RNA (roughly 530 ng) served as template for TCR beta cDNA synthesis primed by a constant-region primer. Three nested multiplex PCR rounds, a slightly modified ARM-PCR method, built the TCR beta libraries. A C-beta reverse primer and TRBV1-TRBV30 forward primers served in each of the first two PCR rounds, at about 10 cycles apiece. Using its own MiXCR run on the multiplex PCR reads, TCRdb lists one record per CDR3 protein. The data hold nearly 50,000 distinct CDR3 sequences, with around 79% observed a single time. The tissue used was unsorted bulk material of about 19-31 mg. RNA and DNA were co-extracted from it with the AllPrep DNA/RNA mini kit. The sequenced sample consisted of liver tumor tissue from sampling region 3. Documented subset: tumor region T3, left-lateral pole. The receptors were gathered from a man aged 35 to 55 with primary liver carcinoma and hepatitis B virus infection.

This clonotype was detected a few times. At one end the junction does not follow the germline gene, possibly because of a read error. The rearrangement uses TRBV20-1 and TRBJ2-5, with 8 bases aligning to TRBD2. Per the germline V gene, CDR1 is DFQATT and CDR2 is SNEGSKA (reference sequence). CDR3 size: 14 residues. The CDR3 DNA sequence: TGCCGTGCTAGACAGGCAGCGGGAGAAGAGACCCAGTACTTC. Its protein product is CRARQAAGEETQYF.

Worth noting for this clonotype: At one of its ends the junction is not consistent with the germline gene, which may arise from a read error. The gene calls are TRBV5-5 and TRBJ2-3; maybe TRBD2 (6 bases). This CDR3 spans 14 amino acids. Germline V gene data show CDR1 as SGHKS and CDR2 as YYEKEE (reference sequence). CDR3 protein: CASSLHEREDTQYF. The CDR3 DNA reads TGTGCCAGCAGCTTGCATGAGAGGGAGGATACCCAGTATTTT.

Concerning this clonotype itself: A junction end diverges from the germline sequence, so it may reflect a read error. The chain recombines TRBV10-3 with TRBJ2-5; a weak D match, TRBD2 (5 bases). The CDR3 runs to 11 residues. CDR1 and CDR2 (germline): ENHRY, SYGVKD. This chain's CDR3 is CAIREVETQYF. The CDR3 DNA sequence: TGTGCCATCAGGGAGGTAGAGACCCAATACTTC.

Comment on this clonotype: A read error may account for a junction end that differs from germline. The chain recombines TRBV11-2 with TRBJ2-1; D is ambiguous. Germline V gene lookup returns CDR1 SGHAT and CDR2 FQNNGV. The CDR3 has 13 residues. The CDR3 nucleotides are TGTACCAGCAGCTTAGATGATGCCTGTGAGCAGTTCTTC. Protein: CTSSLDDACEQFF.

The count of this clonotype is one. This chain uses TRBV7-8 with TRBJ2-7, with D perhaps matching TRBD1 (5 bases). Trimming removed 2 bases at V and 3 bases at J, with 11 bases between. CDR1 is SGHVS, CDR2 FQNEAQ, per germline. The CDR3 contains 14 residues. This chain's CDR3 is CASSLWMDNYEQYF. CDR3 nucleotides: TGTGCCAGCAGCTTATGGATGGACAACTACGAGCAGTACTTC.